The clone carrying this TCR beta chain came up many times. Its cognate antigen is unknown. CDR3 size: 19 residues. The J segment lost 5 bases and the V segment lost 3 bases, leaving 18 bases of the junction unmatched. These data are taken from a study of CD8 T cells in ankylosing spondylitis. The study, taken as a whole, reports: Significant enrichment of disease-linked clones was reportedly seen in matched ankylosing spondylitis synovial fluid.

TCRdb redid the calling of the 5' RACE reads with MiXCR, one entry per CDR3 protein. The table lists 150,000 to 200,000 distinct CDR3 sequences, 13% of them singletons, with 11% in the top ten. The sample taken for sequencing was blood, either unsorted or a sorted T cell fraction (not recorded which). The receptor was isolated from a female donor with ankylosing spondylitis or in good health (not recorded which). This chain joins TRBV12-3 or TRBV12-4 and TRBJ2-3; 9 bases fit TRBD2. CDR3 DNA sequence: TGTGCCAGCAGTTTTGACCCCCTCCTTGCGGGAGGGGGAGAAGATACGCAGTATTTT. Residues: CASSFDPLLAGGGEDTQYF.